The 13 T cell receptor beta chains presented below share a single source sample, sequenced in a study of T-cell memory formation after mild COVID-19. A single record per CDR3 protein comes from TCRdb applying MiXCR to the 5' RACE reads. The sample carries about 180,000 distinct CDR3 sequences, approximately 16% recorded once. The specimen was PBMCs or a T cell subset sorted from them (not recorded which). Every receptor here comes from an adult woman who had mild COVID-19 (a few samples of this study predate the infection). Cell type and time point are not known.

This clonotype was detected a few times. The chain carries TRBV5-1 and TRBJ2-1, with TRBD1 identical over 11 bases. J gave up 10 bases and V 3 bases, and 18 bases lay outside the gene matches. Germline loops: CDR1 SGHRS, CDR2 YFSETQ. The CDR3 consists of 18 residues. The CDR3 sequence is CASSYSPSGGQGAGEQFF. Written as DNA, the CDR3 is TGCGCCAGCAGCTATTCCCCGTCCGGTGGACAGGGGGCGGGGGAGCAGTTCTTC.

This chain links TRBV4-1 with TRBJ1-3, with TRBD1 as a possible D gene (5 bases). Trimming took off 4 bases at V and 0 bases at J, with 10 bases between the two ends. Germline-derived CDR1 and CDR2 are MGHRA and YSYEKL. This CDR3 comprises 15 residues. CDR3: CASSLRVLSGNTIYF. CDR3 nucleotide sequence: TGCGCCAGCAGCCTCAGGGTACTCTCTGGAAACACCATATATTTT.

This clonotype occurred a few times. The chain couples TRBV25-1 to TRBJ1-5; perhaps TRBD1 as D (5 bases). The CDR3 is made up of 13 amino acids. Trimming left V 7 bases short and J 6 bases short, with 13 bases between. Per the germline V gene, CDR1 is MGHDK and CDR2 is SYGVNS. This chain's CDR3 is CASTGGRGQPQHF. The CDR3, as DNA: TGTGCCAGCACCGGAGGGAGGGGTCAGCCCCAGCATTTT. The full variable domain, with the rest looked up from reference TRBV25-1 and TRBJ1-5, is EADIYQTPRYLVIGTGKKITLECSQTMGHDKMYWYQQDPGMELHLIHYSYGVNSTEKGDLSSESTVSRIRTEHFPLTLESARPSHTSQYLCASTGGRGQPQHFGDGTRLSIL.

Here the CDR3 reads CSARQGADEAFF. As DNA, the CDR3 is TGCAGTGCTAGACAGGGGGCCGATGAAGCTTTCTTT. This rearrangement joins TRBV20-1 to TRBJ1-1, with TRBD1 matching over 8 bases. Losses at the gene ends were 2 bases for V and 7 bases for J; bases not matched to a gene: 3. Germline values: CDR1 DFQATT, CDR2 SNEGSKA (reference sequence). This CDR3 spans 12 amino acids.

This clonotype was seen repeatedly, ten times or more. The chain uses TRBV5-1 and TRBJ2-7, with 8 positions matching TRBD1. The CDR3 totals 13 residues. The germline CDR1 and CDR2 sequences are SGHRS and YFSETQ. The V gene end was trimmed by 0 bases and the J gene end by 6 bases; junction bases not matched to a gene: 2. The CDR3, as DNA: TGCGCCAGCAGCTTGGGCAGGGGGCGCGAGCAGTACTTC. Its translation is CASSLGRGREQYF.

This clonotype was recorded a few times. The J gene is TRBJ2-1, the V gene TRBV20-1; D is ambiguous. Trimming took 5 bases from V and 10 from J, leaving 9 bases between them. This CDR3 contains 10 residues. CDR1 and CDR2 (germline): DFQATT, SNEGSKA (reference sequence). The CDR3 DNA reads as TGCAGTGCTCCGCGGACGGAGCAGTTCTTC. As protein: CSAPRTEQFF.

Many counts were recorded for this clonotype. V gene TRBV3-1 combines with J gene TRBJ2-5; 8 bases are shared with TRBD2. From germline, CDR1 is LGHDT and CDR2 YNNKEL (reference sequence). Germline trimming cut 1 base from V and 4 bases from J; bases unmatched to any gene: 5. This CDR3 spans 15 amino acids. Here the CDR3 DNA reads TGTGCCAGCAGCCAAGGGGTTAGCGGGGTAGAGACCCAGTACTTC. This sequence encodes CASSQGVSGVETQYF.

The V gene is TRBV25-1, the J gene TRBJ2-3; 9 positions match TRBD2. This CDR3 has 17 residues. V trimming: 2 bases; J trimming: 3 bases; junction bases outside the gene matches: 9. In germline, CDR1 is MGHDK, CDR2 SYGVNS. The CDR3 sequence is CASSEGAAGGRTDTQYF. In nucleotides, the CDR3 is TGTGCCAGCAGTGAAGGGGCGGCGGGAGGGAGGACAGATACGCAGTATTTT.

The CDR3 spells CASRPAGRNEQYF. In nucleotides, the CDR3 is TGTGCCAGCAGGCCAGCTGGACGGAACGAGCAGTACTTC. The chain is built from TRBV6-2 or TRBV6-3 and TRBJ2-7; D is unresolved. The V end was cut by 6 bases, the J end by 5 bases, with 14 bases between. The length of the CDR3 is 13 residues. Per the germline V gene, CDR1 is MNHEY and CDR2 is SVGEGT.

Only a few counts were recorded for this clonotype. The chain employs TRBV18 and TRBJ1-1; D possibly corresponds to TRBD1 (6 bases). Germline CDR1 and CDR2: KGHSH and LQKENI. Between the trimmed V and J ends, which lost 5 bases and 1 base, there was a span of 14 bases. The CDR3 has 15 residues. CDR3 sequence reads: CASSSTWGPNTEAFF. The CDR3 region has the DNA TGTGCCAGCTCATCGACGTGGGGGCCGAACACTGAAGCTTTCTTT.

This chain links TRBV5-1 with TRBJ2-5, with 7 bases matching TRBD1. Germline V gene data show CDR1 as SGHRS and CDR2 as YFSETQ. This CDR3 has 15 amino acids. The trim removed 0 bases at V and 0 bases at J, leaving 2 bases unmatched. CDR3 nucleotides: TGCGCCAGCAGCTTGGGGGGACAGTACCAAGAGACCCAGTACTTC. Protein product: CASSLGGQYQETQYF.

The chain recombines TRBV12-3 or TRBV12-4 with TRBJ2-1; 12 bases fit TRBD2. The CDR3 spans 16 residues. V lost 4 bases and J lost 8; bases outside the gene matches: 9. The CDR3 bases are TGTGCCAGCAGTTCCCGGACTAGCGGGGTAGTCGATGAGCAGTTCTTC. Translating it yields CASSSRTSGVVDEQFF.

The chain uses TRBV7-6 and TRBJ2-2, with D possibly being TRBD2 (5 bases). The V gene's germline CDR1 is SGHVS and CDR2 FNYEAQ. Trimming cost V 5 bases and J 0 bases, with 16 bases left between them. This CDR3 has 17 residues. In DNA form, the CDR3 reads TGTGCCAGCAGCCTCCGCCCGGGGAAATCGAACACCGGGGAGCTGTTTTTT. This translates into CASSLRPGKSNTGELFF. The variable domain in full, completed from reference TRBV7-6 and TRBJ2-2, reads GAGVSQSPRYKVTKRGQDVALRCDPISGHVSLYWYRQALGQGPEFLTYFNYEAQQDKSGLPNDRFSAERPEGSISTLTIQRTEQRDSAMYRCASSLRPGKSNTGELFFGEGSRLTVL.